The 21 T cell receptor beta chains below all came from one sample that was sequenced in a study of cytomegalovirus exposure and HLA in healthy donors. Method: immunoSEQ multiplex PCR; TCRdb's copy keeps in-frame clones and lacks some. The data show around 300,000 clones, over 75% seen once. Sequencing used PBMCs. The source of these receptors is a woman aged 18-35 years in good health and CMV-seronegative.

The chain carries TRBV25-1 and TRBJ1-3; D gene uncertain. Trimming removed 2 bases at V and 0 bases at J, with 8 bases between. Germline V lookup: CDR1 MGHDK, CDR2 SYGVNS. The CDR3 totals 15 residues. This CDR3 is CASSERGYSGNTIYF. DNA for the CDR3: TGTGCCAGCAGTGAACGGGGTTACTCTGGAAACACCATATATTTT.

The chain couples TRBV6-5 to TRBJ2-1; TRBD2 aligns across 11 bases. V shed 0 bases, J shed 7 bases, and the junction held 5 bases outside the gene matches. Looked up from germline, CDR1 is MNHEY and CDR2 is SVGAGI. The CDR3 has 16 amino acids. The CDR3 DNA follows: TGTGCCAGCAGTTACTCACTAGCGGGAGTCTCGAATGAGCAGTTCTTC. Encoded protein: CASSYSLAGVSNEQFF.

The CDR3, as DNA: TGCGCCAGCAGCCAAGCCCCAACGGGACAGGGGTCGGGGAATGAAAAACTGTTTTTT. This encodes CASSQAPTGQGSGNEKLFF. This chain uses TRBV4-3 with TRBJ1-4; TRBD1 agrees at 10 bases. In germline, CDR1 is LGHNA, CDR2 YSLEER. V lost 1 base, J lost 5 bases, and 13 bases stayed unmatched. This CDR3 contains 19 residues.

This rearrangement joins TRBV5-1 to TRBJ2-1; 12 nucleotides line up with TRBD2. V lost 4 bases and J lost 5; bases outside the gene matches: 4. Germline V gene data show CDR1 as SGHRS and CDR2 as YFSETQ. The CDR3 extends over 15 amino acids. For the CDR3, the DNA is TGCGCCAGCAGCGCTGGACTAGCGGGAAACAATGAGCAGTTCTTC. It specifies CASSAGLAGNNEQFF.

V gene TRBV9 combines with J gene TRBJ2-1; the match to TRBD2 covers 8 bases. After removal of 4 bases from V and 4 bases from J, the junction contained 10 bases not matched to a gene. CDR1 and CDR2 (germline): SGDLS, YYNGEE. There are 16 residues in the CDR3. The CDR3 DNA is TGTGCCAGCAGCCCCGGGGGAGCGGGAGCATACAATGAGCAGTTCTTC. Protein product: CASSPGGAGAYNEQFF.

The chain carries TRBV28 and TRBJ2-1; no firm D call. In germline, CDR1 is MDHEN, CDR2 SYDVKM. Trimming pared 5 bases from V and 8 bases from J, leaving 19 bases between. CDR3 size: 15 residues. The CDR3 sequence: CASSRWRALSDEQFF. In nucleotides, the CDR3 is TGTGCCAGCAGTCGTTGGCGTGCCCTGAGCGATGAGCAGTTCTTC. Filled out from reference TRBV28 and TRBJ2-1, the complete variable domain reads DVKVTQSSRYLVKRTGEKVFLECVQDMDHENMFWYRQDPGLGLRLIYFSYDVKMKEKGDIPEGYSVSREKKERFSLILESASTNQTSMYLCASSRWRALSDEQFFGPGTRLTVL.

The chain combines TRBV10-2 with TRBJ1-2, with D maybe TRBD1 (6 bases). There are 12 residues in the CDR3. Looked up from germline, CDR1 is WSHSY and CDR2 is SAAADI. With 8 bases removed from V and 6 bases from J, the gap between germline ends came to 13 bases. The CDR3 spells CASGANRDGYTF. CDR3 sequence (DNA): TGCGCCAGCGGGGCCAACAGGGATGGCTACACCTTC.

The chain employs TRBV9 and TRBJ2-2, with 13 bases identical to TRBD2. This CDR3 has 18 residues. V was clipped by 4 bases and J by 1 base; unmatched bases: 7. Germline CDR1 is SGDLS and CDR2 is YYNGEE. CDR3 sequence reads: CASSPRRLAGGNTGELFF. DNA for the CDR3: TGTGCCAGCAGCCCTCGTCGACTAGCGGGAGGGAACACCGGGGAGCTGTTTTTT. The full variable domain, with the rest looked up from reference TRBV9 and TRBJ2-2, is DSGVTQTPKHLITATGQRVTLRCSPRSGDLSVYWYQQSLDQGLQFLIQYYNGEERAKGNILERFSAQQFPDLHSELNLSSLELGDSALYFCASSPRRLAGGNTGELFFGEGSRLTVL.

This clone was recorded once. This sequence joins TRBV30 and TRBJ1-2; possibly TRBD1 for D (5 bases). CDR1 and CDR2 (germline): GTSNPN, SVGIG (reference sequence). The V gene lost 0 bases and the J gene lost 5 bases, with 13 bases spanning the gap. The CDR3 is 14 residues long. CDR3 region: CAWSVGSKGYGYTF. CDR3 DNA sequence: TGTGCCTGGAGTGTAGGCTCTAAGGGGTATGGCTACACCTTC.

V gene TRBV5-6 combines with J gene TRBJ1-5, with D unclear. V was cut by 4 bases and J by 3 bases, with 17 bases left in between. Germline V gene sequence: CDR1 SGHDT, CDR2 YYEEEE. The CDR3 runs 16 residues. The CDR3 sequence: CASSKEGYWDNQPQHF. CDR3 nucleotide sequence: TGTGCCAGCAGCAAAGAGGGTTATTGGGACAATCAGCCCCAGCATTTT.

The chain combines TRBV27 with TRBJ2-1; TRBD1 might be the D (6 bases). Between the trimmed V and J ends, which lost 8 bases and 4 bases, there was a span of 12 bases. The CDR3 length is 13 residues. CDR1 is MNHEY and CDR2 is SMNVEV in the germline V gene (reference sequence). CDR3 DNA sequence: TGTGCCAGCCAGACGCAGGGGTACAATGAGCAGTTCTTC. Its protein product is CASQTQGYNEQFF.

The genes are TRBV13 and TRBJ1-1; possible D gene TRBD1, 5 bases. V shed 5 bases and J shed 9 bases, with 10 bases lying between them. The CDR3 totals 11 residues. Germline CDR1 and CDR2: PRHDT and FYEKMQ (reference sequence). CDR3 region: CASSPDMKAFF. DNA for the CDR3: TGTGCCAGCAGCCCGGACATGAAAGCTTTCTTT.

This chain uses TRBV7-9 with TRBJ1-6, with D perhaps matching TRBD1 (6 bases). V lost 1 base to trimming and J lost 9 bases, with 13 bases between them. The CDR3 loop spans 15 amino acids. Germline loops: CDR1 SEHNR, CDR2 FQNEAQ (reference sequence). The CDR3 region has the DNA TGTGCCAGCAGCTTAGGACAGGCTCCGGGTTCACCCCTCCACTTT. This translates into CASSLGQAPGSPLHF.

This rearrangement joins TRBV7-2 to TRBJ2-3; D might be TRBD1 (6 bases). V lost 2 bases and J lost 2, with 23 bases in between. Germline values: CDR1 SGHTA, CDR2 FQGNSA. This CDR3 has 19 residues. The CDR3 spells CASSLMGARAAGSTDTQYF. The CDR3 region has the DNA TGTGCCAGCAGCTTAATGGGGGCTAGGGCTGCTGGGTCCACAGATACGCAGTATTTT.

The J gene is TRBJ2-5, the V gene TRBV13; 8 positions match TRBD2. V was clipped by 1 base and J by 4 bases; unmatched bases: 8. In germline, CDR1 is PRHDT, CDR2 FYEKMQ (reference sequence). The CDR3 consists of 16 residues. The CDR3 protein is CASSLVEAGVIETQYF. The CDR3 bases are TGTGCCAGCAGCTTAGTGGAAGCGGGAGTAATAGAGACCCAGTACTTC.

This clone was detected once. The chain has TRBV5-1 and TRBJ1-1, with 7 bases fitting TRBD1. This CDR3 region has 15 residues. V dropped 4 bases and J dropped 0; count of bases not matched to a gene: 6. CDR1 and CDR2 (germline): SGHRS, YFSETQ. The DNA for the CDR3 is TGCGCCAGCAGCCCCGAGACAGGGTTGAACACTGAAGCTTTCTTT. Encoded protein: CASSPETGLNTEAFF.

The chain couples TRBV28 to TRBJ2-1, with unresolved D. This CDR3 contains 14 residues. Germline CDR1 reads MDHEN; CDR2 reads SYDVKM. Trimming shortened V by 6 bases and J by 8 bases, and 17 bases separated the two germline ends. The CDR3 reads CASSTLVRPHEQFF. CDR3 sequence (DNA): TGTGCCAGCAGCACACTGGTCAGGCCCCATGAGCAGTTCTTC.

The gene calls are TRBV7-3 and TRBJ2-1, with 10 bases lining up with TRBD2. The length of the CDR3 is 14 residues. Trimming took 5 bases from V and 5 from J; bases not matched to a gene: 3. Germline V lookup: CDR1 SGHTA, CDR2 FQGTGA. CDR3: CASSIAGGHNEQFF. Here the CDR3 DNA reads TGTGCCAGCAGCATAGCGGGAGGTCACAATGAGCAGTTCTTC.

The rearrangement uses TRBV25-1 and TRBJ2-3, with D tentatively TRBD1 (5 bases). This CDR3 comprises 13 residues. CDR1 is MGHDK and CDR2 is SYGVNS in the germline V gene. V lost 5 bases, J lost 1 base, and 7 bases lay in between. CDR3 nucleotide sequence: TGTGCCAGCAGTAAGACAGGCACAGATACGCAGTATTTT. It encodes CASSKTGTDTQYF.

The rearrangement uses TRBV9 and TRBJ2-1, with D possibly matching TRBD2 (6 bases). This CDR3 is built from 15 residues. Trimming took off 4 bases at V and 4 bases at J, with 15 bases between the two ends. CDR1 and CDR2 from the germline V gene are SGDLS and YYNGEE. In nucleotides, the CDR3 is TGTGCCAGCAGCAAAACAACTGGGGGGTACAATGAGCAGTTCTTC. This gives the protein CASSKTTGGYNEQFF.

The V and J genes are TRBV28 and TRBJ1-2; D gene unclear. The CDR3 runs to 14 residues. Trimming removed 7 bases at V and 4 bases at J, with 16 bases between. The germline gives CDR1 MDHEN, CDR2 SYDVKM. CDR3 residues: CASTSARKRYGYTF. The CDR3 bases are TGTGCCAGCACTTCGGCCCGTAAGCGCTATGGCTACACCTTC.